Below, 3 T cell receptor beta chains from the same sample are listed, as sequenced in a study of naive and memory T cell subsets. Two oligonucleotides, mixed equimolar, formed the beta constant-region primer covering TRBC1 and TRBC2. Using its own MiXCR run on the UMI-ligation and nested PCR reads, TCRdb lists one record per CDR3 protein. The sample shows 75,000 to 85,000 distinct CDR3 sequences, about 12% of them seen only once. Input material: central memory CD4+ T cells from blood. The receptors were sampled from a human donor in good health.

Only a few counts were recorded for this clonotype. The rearrangement uses TRBV12-3 or TRBV12-4 and TRBJ2-2, with TRBD2 identical over 11 bases. With V trimmed by 5 bases and J by 4 bases, 6 bases remained unmatched. The CDR3 totals 16 residues. The CDR3 region is CASSRPGLAVTGELFF. CDR3 bases: TGTGCCAGCAGTCGGCCGGGACTAGCGGTCACCGGGGAGCTGTTTTTT.

The sample holds a few counts of this clonotype. The J gene is TRBJ2-3, the V gene TRBV6-5; no clear D. Trimming took 4 bases from V and 6 from J, leaving 11 bases between them. The V gene's germline CDR1 is MNHEY and CDR2 SVGAGI. The CDR3 spans 13 residues. CDR3 protein: CASSSLGPDTQYF. DNA for the CDR3: TGTGCCAGCAGTTCGTTGGGTCCGGATACGCAGTATTTT.

The chain combines TRBV18 with TRBJ2-7, with unresolved D. The CDR3 is 14 amino acids. Germline V gene data show CDR1 as KGHSH and CDR2 as LQKENI. V was cut by 0 bases and J by 2 bases, with 8 bases left in between. CDR3 bases: TGTGCCAGCTCACCACCGCTCCCGACCTACGAGCAGTACTTC. Amino acids: CASSPPLPTYEQYF.